These 26 T cell receptor beta chains were sequenced from one sample in a study of T cells and Merkel cell carcinoma outcomes. Libraries were prepared by immunoSEQ multiplex PCR; TCRdb keeps only in-frame clonotypes and omits some of them. The profile shows some 19,000 clones, roughly 80% of them singletons. The sample taken for sequencing was tumor tissue from Merkel cell carcinoma. The receptors were gathered from a human donor with Merkel cell carcinoma.

This clone was seen more than once but under ten times. V usage is TRBV28 and J usage is TRBJ2-5; 7 nucleotides match TRBD1. V was clipped by 8 bases and J by 3 bases; unmatched bases: 12. The CDR3 consists of 15 residues. CDR1 is MDHEN and CDR2 is SYDVKM in the germline V gene. CDR3 residues: CASEGASFSEETQYF. DNA of the CDR3: TGTGCCAGCGAGGGGGCCTCGTTTTCCGAAGAGACCCAGTACTTC.

The chain recombines TRBV29-1 with TRBJ1-2; D not resolved. Looked up from germline, CDR1 is SQVTM and CDR2 is ANQGSEA. The CDR3 is 10 amino acids. V lost 3 bases to trimming and J lost 4 bases, with 3 bases between them. The CDR3 loop is CSVDSYGYTF. The CDR3 DNA follows: TGCAGCGTTGACAGCTATGGCTACACCTTC.

This chain connects TRBV18 to TRBJ2-5, with D possibly being TRBD2 (5 bases). CDR1 KGHSH and CDR2 LQKENI come from the germline V gene. The CDR3 spans 12 residues. Trimming pared 5 bases from V and 7 bases from J, leaving 11 bases between. CDR3 in amino acids: CASSALAGTQYF. The CDR3 DNA sequence: TGTGCCAGCTCAGCCTTGGCGGGGACCCAGTACTTC.

As DNA, the CDR3 is TGTGCCTGGAGTGTTGAGACGATAGCGGAGCAGCCCCAGCATTTT. It codes for CAWSVETIAEQPQHF. This chain joins TRBV30 and TRBJ1-5; D is unclear. Trimming took 0 bases from V and 7 from J, leaving 16 bases between them. This CDR3 contains 15 residues. Germline V lookup: CDR1 GTSNPN, CDR2 SVGIG (reference sequence).

The chain recombines TRBV5-6 with TRBJ2-5; 11 bases are a match to TRBD2. V trimming: 2 bases; J trimming: 0 bases; junction bases outside the gene matches: 6. Germline assignment: CDR1 SGHDT and CDR2 YYEEEE. CDR3 length equals 17 residues. The CDR3 bases are TGTGCCAGCAGCTTCGGGGGACTAGCGGTGGACCAAGAGACCCAGTACTTC. It encodes CASSFGGLAVDQETQYF.

This clone has a single count. This chain connects TRBV5-8 to TRBJ1-1; D unclear. The V and J ends lost 7 bases and 7 bases respectively, with 14 bases between them. The CDR3 contains 12 residues. In germline, CDR1 is SGHTS, CDR2 YDEGEE. The CDR3 DNA sequence: TGTGCCAGCGGACCAGGCACACGTGAAGCTTTCTTT. This gives the protein CASGPGTREAFF.

The V call is TRBV5-1, the J call TRBJ2-6; possible D gene TRBD1, 6 bases. The germline V gene has CDR1 SGHRS and CDR2 YFSETQ. Trimming removed 5 bases from V and 1 base from J, with 13 bases in between. The CDR3 is 16 amino acids. CDR3 loop: CASRAGTNSGANVLTF. In nucleotides, the CDR3 is TGCGCCAGCAGGGCAGGGACAAATTCTGGGGCCAACGTCCTGACTTTC.

V is TRBV12-5 and J is TRBJ2-5, with a possible D match to TRBD2 (7 bases). The CDR3 covers 16 residues. The germline V and J ends were trimmed by 0 bases and 1 base, with 12 bases remaining between them. Germline CDR1 reads LGHNT; CDR2 reads FRNRAP. The CDR3 DNA reads TGTGCTAGTGGTTTGGTAATCGGGGGGCCCCAAGAGACCCAGTACTTC. It codes for CASGLVIGGPQETQYF.

This clone was observed a single time. The V and J genes are TRBV25-1 and TRBJ1-1; D not certain. The ends were cut back, 6 bases at V and 5 bases at J, with 13 bases in the middle. Germline values: CDR1 MGHDK, CDR2 SYGVNS. The CDR3 has 13 amino acids. The CDR3 reads CASSSGRGTEAFF. The CDR3 nucleotides read TGTGCCAGCAGCTCGGGGAGAGGGACTGAAGCTTTCTTT.

The J gene is TRBJ2-1, the V gene TRBV29-1; D is unclear. There are 14 residues in the CDR3. The V end was cut by 8 bases, the J end by 4 bases, with 18 bases between. The germline gives CDR1 SQVTM, CDR2 ANQGSEA. For the CDR3, the DNA is TGCAGCTCCAAAGTAGCCAGGCCTTACAATGAGCAGTTCTTC. As protein: CSSKVARPYNEQFF.

The chain couples TRBV7-9 to TRBJ1-3, with D unresolved. Germline V gene sequence: CDR1 SEHNR, CDR2 FQNEAQ (reference sequence). Deletions cut 7 bases from V and 5 bases from J, with 18 bases between. The CDR3 length is 15 residues. The CDR3 sequence: CASNGEDGVRNTIYF. For the CDR3, the DNA is TGTGCCAGCAATGGAGAGGATGGGGTTAGAAACACCATATATTTT.

The rearrangement uses TRBV14 and TRBJ2-5, with unresolved D. The CDR3 is made up of 12 amino acids. Between the trimmed V and J ends, which lost 1 base and 5 bases, there was a span of 5 bases. CDR1 is SGHDN and CDR2 is FVKESK in the germline V gene. The CDR3, as DNA: TGTGCCAGCAGCCAAGCACGGGAGACCCAGTACTTC. Translating it yields CASSQARETQYF. Drawing the rest from reference TRBV14 and TRBJ2-5, the complete variable domain is EAGVTQFPSHSVIEKGQTVTLRCDPISGHDNLYWYRRVMGKEIKFLLHFVKESKQDESGMPNNRFLAERTGGTYSTLKVQPAELEDSGVYFCASSQARETQYFGPGTRLLVL.

This clone was seen once. The V and J genes are TRBV6-1 and TRBJ1-5; D may be TRBD1 (6 bases). Trimming pared 1 base from V and 4 bases from J, leaving 11 bases between. Germline CDR1 MNHNS, CDR2 SASEGT. The CDR3 loop spans 15 amino acids. CDR3 protein: CASSEGKGVNQPQHF. The CDR3 DNA reads TGTGCCAGCAGTGAAGGAAAGGGGGTGAATCAGCCCCAGCATTTT.

This chain connects TRBV7-9 to TRBJ2-7, with TRBD1 identical over 8 bases. Trimming at V came to 5 bases and at J to 2 bases, leaving 5 bases not matched to a gene. Germline assignment: CDR1 SEHNR and CDR2 FQNEAQ (reference sequence). The CDR3 runs 14 residues. This CDR3 reads CASSAWDRPYEQYF. The CDR3 DNA is TGTGCCAGCAGCGCTTGGGACAGGCCCTACGAGCAGTACTTC.

This clone showed up just once. The chain combines TRBV19 with TRBJ2-3; no definite D call. This CDR3 is 14 amino acids long. Trimming cost V 3 bases and J 4 bases, with 11 bases left between them. Germline CDR1 reads LNHDA; CDR2 reads SQIVND (reference sequence). The CDR3 nucleotides read TGTGCCAGTAGTATCACCCCCCGGGCAGATACGCAGTATTTT. Translated: CASSITPRADTQYF.

This chain links TRBV18 with TRBJ1-1; D not resolved. Deletions cut 3 bases from V and 7 bases from J, with 21 bases between. The germline V gene has CDR1 KGHSH and CDR2 LQKENI. The CDR3 is made up of 16 amino acids. The CDR3 is CASSPSISYAGSEAFF. In DNA form, the CDR3 reads TGTGCCAGCTCACCGTCGATCTCCTATGCGGGGAGTGAAGCTTTCTTT. Full variable domain (remainder filled in from reference TRBV18 and TRBJ1-1): NAGVMQNPRHLVRRRGQEARLRCSPMKGHSHVYWYRQLPEEGLKFMVYLQKENIIDESGMPKERFSAEFPKEGPSILRIQQVVRGDSAAYFCASSPSISYAGSEAFFGQGTRLTVV.

The V gene is TRBV11-2, the J gene TRBJ1-2; D call uncertain. The CDR3 covers 13 residues. The germline V gene encodes CDR1 SGHAT and CDR2 FQNNGV. Trimming removed 2 bases from V and 8 bases from J, with 12 bases in between. CDR3: CASSLSALRGYTF. Here the CDR3 DNA reads TGTGCCAGCAGCTTATCGGCTTTGAGAGGCTACACCTTC.

This chain connects TRBV5-6 to TRBJ2-1; no clear D gene. The CDR3 consists of 14 residues. Germline CDR1 and CDR2: SGHDT and YYEEEE. Trimming took 0 bases from V and 6 from J, leaving 10 bases between them. The CDR3 protein is CASSLDLRGNEQFF. CDR3 nucleotide sequence: TGTGCCAGCAGCTTGGATCTCCGAGGCAATGAGCAGTTCTTC.

The chain has TRBV14 and TRBJ1-1; D is undetermined. The V end was cut by 3 bases, the J end by 7 bases, with 9 bases between. The CDR3 has 12 residues. The germline gives CDR1 SGHDN, CDR2 FVKESK. CDR3 amino acids: CASSQNTVEAFF. Here the CDR3 DNA reads TGTGCCAGCAGCCAGAACACAGTTGAAGCTTTCTTT.

The chain carries TRBV18 and TRBJ2-5; D not resolved. V gave up 0 bases and J gave up 7 bases, with 15 bases separating them. This CDR3 has 15 residues. From germline, CDR1 is KGHSH and CDR2 LQKENI. CDR3: CASSPPNEKLSTQYF. In DNA, the CDR3 is TGTGCCAGCTCACCACCGAATGAGAAGTTGTCGACCCAGTACTTC.

The gene calls are TRBV11-3 and TRBJ1-2; unclear D gene. Between the trimmed V and J ends, which lost 6 bases and 8 bases, there was a span of 10 bases. The CDR3 has 11 residues. CDR1 SGHNT and CDR2 YENEEA come from the germline V gene. CDR3 DNA sequence: TGTGCCAGCAGTGAAGTCCGAGGCTACACCTTC. Its protein product is CASSEVRGYTF.

The rearrangement joins TRBV6-6 to TRBJ1-1; a possible D gene is TRBD1 (5 bases). Germline CDR1 reads MNHNY; CDR2 reads SVGAGI (reference sequence). The CDR3 length is 13 residues. V gave up 7 bases and J gave up 4 bases, with 13 bases separating them. CDR3 residues: CASTLQRGTEAFF. The CDR3 region has the DNA TGTGCCAGCACTCTGCAAAGGGGCACTGAAGCTTTCTTT.

The chain links TRBV29-1 to TRBJ1-4; D not resolved. Germline-derived CDR1 and CDR2 are SQVTM and ANQGSEA. There are 12 residues in the CDR3. V lost 3 bases and J lost 5, with 7 bases in between. The CDR3 DNA is TGCAGCGTTGAGCAACCGAATGAAAAACTGTTTTTT. This codes for CSVEQPNEKLFF.

The chain uses TRBV28 and TRBJ2-1; 8 nucleotides agree with TRBD2. Germline CDR1 reads MDHEN; CDR2 reads SYDVKM. There are 13 residues in the CDR3. Trimming at V came to 7 bases and at J to 4 bases, leaving 3 bases not matched to a gene. The CDR3 sequence is CASNSGNYNEQFF. The CDR3 nucleotides are TGTGCCAGCAATAGCGGGAATTACAATGAGCAGTTCTTC.

V gene TRBV7-9 combines with J gene TRBJ1-2, with unresolved D. Germline V gene sequence: CDR1 SEHNR, CDR2 FQNEAQ (reference sequence). The germline V and J ends were trimmed by 4 bases and 2 bases, with 11 bases remaining between them. The CDR3 is made up of 14 amino acids. CDR3: CASSSRVINYGYTF. Here the CDR3 DNA reads TGTGCCAGCAGCTCCCGGGTGATAAACTATGGCTACACCTTC. Looking up the rest from reference TRBV7-9 and TRBJ1-2 gives the full variable domain: DTGVSQNPRHKITKRGQNVTFRCDPISEHNRLYWYRQTLGQGPEFLTYFQNEAQLEKSRLLSDRFSAERPKGSFSTLEIQRTEQGDSAMYLCASSSRVINYGYTFGSGTRLTVV.

The chain uses TRBV5-1 and TRBJ2-7; 11 bases are shared with TRBD1. The CDR3 spans 16 residues. The V segment lost 4 bases and the J segment 3 bases; nucleotides outside the gene matches: 9. Germline V gene data show CDR1 as SGHRS and CDR2 as YFSETQ. This CDR3 is CASSDVPGQGVYEQYF. CDR3 in DNA: TGCGCCAGCAGCGACGTTCCGGGACAGGGGGTCTACGAGCAGTACTTC.